This T cell receptor beta chain was identified in a study of naive and memory T cell subsets (dated by TCRdb to the late 2010s). A note on the overall study: According to the figure summarizing the samples, there were around ten blood donors, 7 tuberculin skin test biopsies and 3 saline control biopsies. PCR2 was typically a SYBR Green qPCR stopped at a set threshold; low-input samples could instead use end-point PCR (approximately 6 cycles).

Using 3' ligation of a UMI-containing oligonucleotide to TCR cDNA, the study laid out a robust and sensitive protocol to amplify, sequence and analyze TCRs. For whole blood analysis, less than 3 ml of peripheral blood was collected from healthy adult volunteers into Tempus tubes, and RNA was extracted following the manufacturer's instructions. Total RNA was treated with RQ1 DNase, without cell sorting, prior to reverse transcription, with an input of roughly 1 to 1000 ng being targeted. Libraries were prepared from skin biopsies and whole blood so that pipeline robustness could be tested in samples in which T cells form a minority population. The germline V gene encodes CDR1 SQVTM and CDR2 ANQGSEA. Including the terminal cysteine and phenylalanine, the CDR3 comprises 14 residues. The retained sequence is limited to the CDR3, 42 bases, with the frame set at the first base. A distance of 9 bases separates the germline ends of V and J, which lose 0 bases and 4 bases respectively.

This clonotype was counted ten times or more. Its antigen specificity is not known. Base quality data are lacking; no much larger clone is found one base away. The method behind the library was 5' RACE. Four rounds of PCR, run with the SP2 primer together with nested alpha and beta constant region primers, were used to amplify the ligated cDNA. For the blood and skin samples, TCR RNA was reverse transcribed with SuperScript IV using primers for the alpha and beta constant regions. Using T4 RNA ligase 1, an oligonucleotide carrying both the Illumina SP2 primer and a UMI was ligated onto the 3' end of the cDNA. The 12-nucleotide UMI was composed of two random hexamers separated by an eight-base spacer, which was included to prevent hairpin formation. TCR alpha and beta chain libraries were processed separately from the second PCR onward, with dual indexing for multiplexing. After pooling, the indexed libraries were analyzed by capillary electrophoresis and sequenced on either an Illumina MiSeq or NextSeq. To boost base diversity and improve cluster recognition, PhiX DNA at 5-7% was spiked into the libraries. The paper's data handling went like this. Demultiplexor extracted UMIs from read 2, combined them with read 1 TCR sequence, and split reads by sample indices. Decombinator identified V and J genes and V-J junctions, assigning each TCR a five-part identifier including V and J deletions. UMIs were used by Collapsinator to correct sequencing errors and PCR amplification heterogeneity, so that a UMI-based abundance was obtained for each TCR. CDR3Translator converted identifiers to nucleotide sequence, translated to amino acids, and extracted CDR3 regions using terminal motifs. Error-corrected alpha and beta TCR counts from blood and skin were compared after normalization to input RNA amount. TCRdb applied fastp at Q25 and MiXCR to the public reads, then kept only in-frame beta chains. Each entry merges the rows of one CDR3 protein and shows their most common DNA and genes. These V and J calls originate from TCRdb's pipeline instead of the authors' own analysis. The sample profile shows tens of thousands of distinct CDR3 sequences; approximately 7.2% of them were found once. The leading ten clones occupy about a tenth of the sample.

General study outcomes and caveats: The potential sensitivity of the RNA-based method to TCR transcript changes with T cell activation and differentiation was acknowledged.

The chain is encoded by TRBV29-1 joined to TRBJ1-4; no D gene can be assigned with confidence. The source of this sequence is a male donor in good health. The CDR3 corresponds to CSVEDAGYNEKLFF. In nucleotides, the sequence is TGCAGCGTTGAAGATGCGGGGTATAATGAAAAACTGTTTTTT.